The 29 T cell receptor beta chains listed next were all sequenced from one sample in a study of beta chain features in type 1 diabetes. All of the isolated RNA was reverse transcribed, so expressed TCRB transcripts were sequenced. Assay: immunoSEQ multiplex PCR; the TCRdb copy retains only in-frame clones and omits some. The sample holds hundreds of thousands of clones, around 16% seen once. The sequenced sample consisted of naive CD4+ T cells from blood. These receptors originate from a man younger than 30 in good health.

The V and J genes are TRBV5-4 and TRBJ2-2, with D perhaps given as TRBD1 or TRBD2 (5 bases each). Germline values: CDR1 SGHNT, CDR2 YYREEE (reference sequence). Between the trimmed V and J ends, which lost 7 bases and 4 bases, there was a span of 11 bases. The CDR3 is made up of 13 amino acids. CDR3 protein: CASRRGGTGELFF. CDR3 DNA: TGTGCCAGCCGACGTGGGGGCACCGGGGAGCTGTTTTTT.

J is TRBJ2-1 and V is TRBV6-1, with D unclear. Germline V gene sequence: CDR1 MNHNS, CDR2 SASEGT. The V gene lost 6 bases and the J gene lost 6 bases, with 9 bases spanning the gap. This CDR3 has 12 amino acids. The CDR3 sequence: CASRMGPNEQFF. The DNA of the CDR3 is TGTGCCAGCAGGATGGGCCCCAATGAGCAGTTCTTC.

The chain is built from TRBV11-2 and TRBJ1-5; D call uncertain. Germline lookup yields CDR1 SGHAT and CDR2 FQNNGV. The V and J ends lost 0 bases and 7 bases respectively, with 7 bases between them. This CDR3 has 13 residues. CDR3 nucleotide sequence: TGTGCCAGCAGCTTAGAACGGAGGCAGCCCCAGCATTTT. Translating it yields CASSLERRQPQHF.

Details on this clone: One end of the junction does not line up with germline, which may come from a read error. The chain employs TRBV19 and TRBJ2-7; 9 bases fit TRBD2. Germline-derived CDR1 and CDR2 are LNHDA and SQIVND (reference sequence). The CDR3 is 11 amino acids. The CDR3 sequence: CASAGGGPRDF. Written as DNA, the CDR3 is TGTGCCAGTGCGGGGGGGGGCCCAAGGGACTTC.

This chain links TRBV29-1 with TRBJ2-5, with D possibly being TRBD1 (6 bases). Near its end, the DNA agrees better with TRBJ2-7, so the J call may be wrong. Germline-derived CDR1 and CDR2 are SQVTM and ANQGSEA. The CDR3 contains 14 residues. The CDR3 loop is CSVRSRDTSYEQYF. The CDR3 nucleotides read TGCAGCGTCCGAAGCCGGGACACCTCCTACGAGCAGTACTTC.

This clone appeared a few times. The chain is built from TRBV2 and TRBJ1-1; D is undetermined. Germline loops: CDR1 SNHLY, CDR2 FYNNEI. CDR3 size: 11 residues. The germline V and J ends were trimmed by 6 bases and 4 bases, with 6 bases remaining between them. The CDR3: CASRRGTEAFF. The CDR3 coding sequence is TGTGCCAGCAGACGGGGCACTGAAGCTTTCTTT.

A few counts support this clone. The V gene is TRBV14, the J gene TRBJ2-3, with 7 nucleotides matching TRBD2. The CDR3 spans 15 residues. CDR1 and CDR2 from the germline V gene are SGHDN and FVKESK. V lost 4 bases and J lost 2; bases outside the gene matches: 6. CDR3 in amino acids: CASSLAGLPTDTQYF. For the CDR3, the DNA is TGTGCCAGCAGCCTTGCGGGACTACCCACAGATACGCAGTATTTT.

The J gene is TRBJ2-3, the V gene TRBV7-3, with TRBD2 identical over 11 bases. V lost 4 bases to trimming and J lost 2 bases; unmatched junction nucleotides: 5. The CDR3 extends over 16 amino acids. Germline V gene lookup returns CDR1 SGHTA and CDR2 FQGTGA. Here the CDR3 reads CASSYTGLADTDTQYF. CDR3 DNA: TGTGCCAGCAGCTACACGGGACTAGCGGACACAGATACGCAGTATTTT. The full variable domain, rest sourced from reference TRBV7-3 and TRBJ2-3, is GAGVSQTPSNKVTEKGKYVELRCDPISGHTALYWYRQSLGQGPEFLIYFQGTGAADDSGLPNDRFFAVRPEGSVSTLKIQRTERGDSAVYLCASSYTGLADTDTQYFGPGTRLTVL.

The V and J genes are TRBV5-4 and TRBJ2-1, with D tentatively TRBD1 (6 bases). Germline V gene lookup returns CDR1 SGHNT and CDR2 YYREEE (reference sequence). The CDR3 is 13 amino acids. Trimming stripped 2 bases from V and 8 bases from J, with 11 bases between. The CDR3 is CASSLQGRYEQFF. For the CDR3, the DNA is TGTGCCAGCAGCTTACAGGGAAGGTATGAGCAGTTCTTC.

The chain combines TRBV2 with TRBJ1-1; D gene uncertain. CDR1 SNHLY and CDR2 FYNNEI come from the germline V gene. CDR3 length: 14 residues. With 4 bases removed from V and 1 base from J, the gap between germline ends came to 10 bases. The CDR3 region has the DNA TGTGCCAGCAGTGTAGGCGGACCGAACACTGAAGCTTTCTTT. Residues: CASSVGGPNTEAFF.

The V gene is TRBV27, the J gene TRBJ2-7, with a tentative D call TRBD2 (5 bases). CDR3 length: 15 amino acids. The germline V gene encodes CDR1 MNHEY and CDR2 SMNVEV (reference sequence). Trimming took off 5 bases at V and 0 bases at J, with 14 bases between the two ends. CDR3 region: CASSPPRGTSYEQYF. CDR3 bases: TGTGCCAGCAGTCCCCCCCGGGGAACCTCCTACGAGCAGTACTTC.

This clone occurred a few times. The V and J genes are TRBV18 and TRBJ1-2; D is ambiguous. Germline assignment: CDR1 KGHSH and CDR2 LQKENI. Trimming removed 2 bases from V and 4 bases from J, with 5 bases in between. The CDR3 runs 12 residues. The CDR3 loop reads CASSPISYGYTF. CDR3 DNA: TGTGCCAGCTCACCAATTAGCTATGGCTACACCTTC.

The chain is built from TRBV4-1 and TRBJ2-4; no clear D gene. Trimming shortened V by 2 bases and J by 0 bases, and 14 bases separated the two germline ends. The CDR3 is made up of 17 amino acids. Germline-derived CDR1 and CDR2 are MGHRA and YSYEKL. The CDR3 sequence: CASSQPTVELAKNIQYF. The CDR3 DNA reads TGCGCCAGCAGCCAACCGACTGTAGAACTAGCCAAAAACATTCAGTACTTC.

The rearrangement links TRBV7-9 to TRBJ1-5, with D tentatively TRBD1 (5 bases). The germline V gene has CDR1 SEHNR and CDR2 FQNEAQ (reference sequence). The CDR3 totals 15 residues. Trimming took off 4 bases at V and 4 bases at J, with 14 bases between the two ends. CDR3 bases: TGTGCCAGCAGCTCCACGGGGCAGTGGAATCAGCCCCAGCATTTT. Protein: CASSSTGQWNQPQHF.

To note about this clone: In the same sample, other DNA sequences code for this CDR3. The CDR3 DNA follows: TGTGCCAGCAGTTCCGGGGGCTACGAGCAGTACTTC. It codes for CASSSGGYEQYF. This chain joins TRBV6-6 and TRBJ2-7, with a weak D call TRBD2 (6 bases). Germline CDR1 and CDR2: MNHNY and SVGAGI (reference sequence). The CDR3 runs 12 residues. V lost 4 bases to trimming and J lost 3 bases, with 7 bases between them.

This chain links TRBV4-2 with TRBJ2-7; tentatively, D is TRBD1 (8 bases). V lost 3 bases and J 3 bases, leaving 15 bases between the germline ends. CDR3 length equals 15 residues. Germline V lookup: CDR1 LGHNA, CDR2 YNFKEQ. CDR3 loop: CASSQQDREGYEQYF. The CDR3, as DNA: TGTGCCAGCAGCCAGCAGGACAGGGAGGGCTACGAGCAGTACTTC.

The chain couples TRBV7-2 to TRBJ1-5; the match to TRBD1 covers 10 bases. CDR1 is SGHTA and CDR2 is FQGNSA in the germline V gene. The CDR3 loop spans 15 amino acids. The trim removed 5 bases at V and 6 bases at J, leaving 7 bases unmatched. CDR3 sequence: CASSIGTGVRQPQHF. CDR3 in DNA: TGTGCCAGCAGCATCGGGACAGGGGTCCGTCAGCCCCAGCATTTT.

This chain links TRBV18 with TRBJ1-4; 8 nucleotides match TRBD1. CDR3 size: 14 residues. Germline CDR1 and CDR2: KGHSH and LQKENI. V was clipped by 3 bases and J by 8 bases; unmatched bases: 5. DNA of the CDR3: TGTGCCAGCTCACCCGGGACAGGCCGGGAAAAACTGTTTTTT. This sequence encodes CASSPGTGREKLFF.

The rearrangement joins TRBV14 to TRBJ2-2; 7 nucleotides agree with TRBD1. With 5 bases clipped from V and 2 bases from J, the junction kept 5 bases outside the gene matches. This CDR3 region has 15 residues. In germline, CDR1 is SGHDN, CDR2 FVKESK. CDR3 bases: TGTGCCAGCAGCTTCCAGGGGGAAAACACCGGGGAGCTGTTTTTT. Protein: CASSFQGENTGELFF.

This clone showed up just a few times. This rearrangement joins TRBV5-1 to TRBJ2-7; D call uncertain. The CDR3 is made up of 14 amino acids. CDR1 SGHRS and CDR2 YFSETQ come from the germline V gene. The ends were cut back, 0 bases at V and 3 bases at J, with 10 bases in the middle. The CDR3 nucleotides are TGCGCCAGCAGCTTGGCCTCACAGCTCTACGAGCAGTACTTC. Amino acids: CASSLASQLYEQYF.

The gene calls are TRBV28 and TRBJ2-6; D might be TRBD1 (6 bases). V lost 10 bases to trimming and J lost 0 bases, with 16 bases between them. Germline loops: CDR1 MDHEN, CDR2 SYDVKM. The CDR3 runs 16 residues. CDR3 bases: TGTGCCACCCGGACAGCTAGAATCTCTGGGGCCAACGTCCTGACTTTC. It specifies CATRTARISGANVLTF.

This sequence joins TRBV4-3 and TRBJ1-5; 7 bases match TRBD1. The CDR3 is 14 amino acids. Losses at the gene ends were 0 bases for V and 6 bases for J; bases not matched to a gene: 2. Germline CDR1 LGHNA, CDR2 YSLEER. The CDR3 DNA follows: TGCGCCAGCAGCCAAGACCCAGGGGGTCAGCCCCAGCATTTT. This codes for CASSQDPGGQPQHF.

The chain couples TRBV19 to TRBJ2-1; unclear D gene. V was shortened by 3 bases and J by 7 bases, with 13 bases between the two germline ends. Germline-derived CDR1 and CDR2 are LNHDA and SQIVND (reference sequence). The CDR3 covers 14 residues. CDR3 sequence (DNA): TGTGCCAGTAGTATCCTCCTACCGAGGAATGAGCAGTTCTTC. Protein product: CASSILLPRNEQFF.

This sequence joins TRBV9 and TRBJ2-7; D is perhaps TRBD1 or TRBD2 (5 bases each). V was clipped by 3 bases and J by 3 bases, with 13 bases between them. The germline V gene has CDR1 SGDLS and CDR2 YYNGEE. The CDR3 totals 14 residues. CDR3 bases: TGTGCCAGCAGCGACCAAGAGGGGAACTACGAGCAGTACTTC. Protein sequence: CASSDQEGNYEQYF.

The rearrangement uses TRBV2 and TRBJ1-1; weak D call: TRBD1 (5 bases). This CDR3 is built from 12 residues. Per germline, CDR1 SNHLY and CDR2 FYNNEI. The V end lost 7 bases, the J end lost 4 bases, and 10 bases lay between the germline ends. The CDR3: CASKGEGTEAFF. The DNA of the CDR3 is TGTGCCAGCAAAGGGGAGGGCACTGAAGCTTTCTTT.

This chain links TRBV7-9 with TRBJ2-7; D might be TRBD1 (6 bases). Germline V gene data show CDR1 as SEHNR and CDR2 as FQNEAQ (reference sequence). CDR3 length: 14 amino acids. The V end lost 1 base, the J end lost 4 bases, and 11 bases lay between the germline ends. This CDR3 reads CASSLVSRGYEQYF. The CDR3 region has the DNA TGTGCCAGCAGCTTAGTGAGTAGGGGGTACGAGCAGTACTTC.

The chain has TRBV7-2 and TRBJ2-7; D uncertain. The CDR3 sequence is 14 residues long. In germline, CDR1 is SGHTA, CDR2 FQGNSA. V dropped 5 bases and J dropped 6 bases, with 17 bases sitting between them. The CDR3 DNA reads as TGTGCCAGCAGCCCGGGTCCGACGCTGGGCGAGCAGTACTTC. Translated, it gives CASSPGPTLGEQYF.

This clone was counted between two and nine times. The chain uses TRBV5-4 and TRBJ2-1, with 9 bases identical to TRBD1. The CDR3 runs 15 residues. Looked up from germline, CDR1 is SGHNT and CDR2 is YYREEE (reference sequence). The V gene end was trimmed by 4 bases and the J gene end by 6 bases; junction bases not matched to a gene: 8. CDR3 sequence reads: CASSTSGQGFNEQFF. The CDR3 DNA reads TGTGCCAGCAGCACCTCGGGACAGGGTTTCAATGAGCAGTTCTTC. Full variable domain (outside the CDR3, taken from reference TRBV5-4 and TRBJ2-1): ETGVTQSPTHLIKTRGQQVTLRCSSQSGHNTVSWYQQALGQGPQFIFQYYREEENGRGNFPPRFSGLQFPNYSSELNVNALELDDSALYLCASSTSGQGFNEQFFGPGTRLTVL.

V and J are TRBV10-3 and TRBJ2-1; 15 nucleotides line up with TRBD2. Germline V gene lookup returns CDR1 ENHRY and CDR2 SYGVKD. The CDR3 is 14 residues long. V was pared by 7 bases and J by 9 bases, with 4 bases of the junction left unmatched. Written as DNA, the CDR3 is TGTGCCATCACTGGACTAGCGGGGGGGTCTGAGCAGTTCTTC. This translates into CAITGLAGGSEQFF.